The present TCR beta chain was sequenced within a study of T cell clonotyping in hematopoietic cell transplantation. Looking at the study overall: Recipients' pretransplant samples followed cytoreduction.

Overall study results and limits: No sorting was done, leaving CD4 and CD8 contributions mixed. Few recipient clonotypes overlapped donors; over 97% were de novo at given depth.

Time point described: recipient sample about 28 days before transplant, after cytoreduction. Samples: about 28 days before transplant, then days 30, 100 and 180 after. This clone appeared a few times. What it recognizes is unknown. Sequenced by immunoSEQ multiplex PCR; TCRdb stores in-frame clones only, minus some. Among fewer than 15,000 clones, over 80% were seen once, and the ten largest hold 15% to 20%. This CDR3 has 14 amino acids. V shed 4 bases and J 4 bases; nucleotides not matched to a gene: 4. Germline CDR1 SGHNT, CDR2 YYREEE (reference sequence). The TCR comes from a man aged 55 to 70 with acute myeloid leukemia. Some clones in this sample may be carry-over from other donors' samples. Sample: peripheral blood mononuclear cells, taken before stem cell transplant. The chain carries TRBV5-4 and TRBJ2-5; 10 positions match TRBD1. The CDR3 region has the DNA TGTGCCAGCAGCAGAGGGGACAGGGGAGAGACCCAGTACTTC. Translation: CASSRGDRGETQYF.